The table lists the clone carrying this T cell receptor beta chain with a few counts. Its antigen remains unidentified. This same CDR3 is encoded by further DNA sequences in the sample. This record comes from a study of Ad26.COV2.S vaccination and SARS-CoV-2 variants. Trimming shortened V by 1 base and J by 3 bases, and 4 bases separated the two germline ends. Germline V CDR1 and CDR2: LGHDT, YNNKEL (reference sequence). The CDR3 consists of 14 residues. The assay was immunoSEQ multiplex PCR, and TCRdb's table has in-frame clones only and misses some. The data show fewer than 150,000 clones, with 75% to 90% seen just once and less than 6% held by the top ten. Notes on the study in general: Possibly, TCR breadth and depth analyses underestimated total T cell responses. Reports say spike-specific CD8+ and CD4+ T cell responses covered substantial breadth after vaccination. The study found higher spike-specific TCR breadth in vaccine than placebo recipients. Researchers reported similar non-spike TCR breadth in vaccine and placebo recipients.

Sequencing used peripheral blood, obtained after recovery from COVID-19. The chain has TRBV3-1 (or the pseudogene TRBV3-2) and TRBJ1-6; D ambiguous. The clonotype originates from a human donor who had recovered from COVID-19. CDR3 nucleotides: TGTGCCAGCAGCCAAGGCAACTATAATTCACCCCTCCACTTT. Translated: CASSQGNYNSPLHF.